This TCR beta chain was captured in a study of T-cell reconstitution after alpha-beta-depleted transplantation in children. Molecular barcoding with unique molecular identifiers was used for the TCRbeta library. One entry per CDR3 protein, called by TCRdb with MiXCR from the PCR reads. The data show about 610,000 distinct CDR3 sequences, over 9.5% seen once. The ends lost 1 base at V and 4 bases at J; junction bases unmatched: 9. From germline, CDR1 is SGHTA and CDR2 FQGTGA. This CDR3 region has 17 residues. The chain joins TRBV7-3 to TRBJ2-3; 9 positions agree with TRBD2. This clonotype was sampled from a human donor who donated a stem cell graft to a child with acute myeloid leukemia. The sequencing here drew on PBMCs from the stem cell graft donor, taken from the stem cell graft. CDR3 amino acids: CASSLRGSGRLADTQYF. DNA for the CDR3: TGTGCCAGCAGCTTAAGGGGAAGCGGGAGGTTAGCAGATACGCAGTATTTT.